This TCR beta chain was obtained from a study of shared clonotypes between healthy human individuals. Points on this clone: The identical CDR3 is also encoded by other nucleotide sequences in the sample.

The germline V gene encodes CDR1 SGHRS and CDR2 YFSETQ. Trimming pared 2 bases from V and 0 bases from J, leaving 9 bases between. The CDR3 length is 15 residues. Profiling relied on immunoSEQ multiplex PCR, and the TCRdb table lists in-frame clones only, not all of them. In the table there are about 2.3 million clones, more than 80% of which are singletons. Everyone who donated was a Caucasian adult who lived in Nashville, Tennessee. Investigators divided CD4+ cells into CD45RA+ naive and CD45RA-negative memory subsets. This sequence joins TRBV5-1 and TRBJ2-1; D possibly corresponds to TRBD2 (5 bases). Sequences were obtained from naive CD4+ T cells from PBMCs. Subset here: CD45RA+ positively selected. This TCR came from a man aged 18 to 29 in good health. Some clones in this sample may be carry-over from other donors' samples. CDR3 bases: TGCGCCAGCAGCTTAGCGGCTAACTCCTACAATGAGCAGTTCTTC. It is translated as CASSLAANSYNEQFF.